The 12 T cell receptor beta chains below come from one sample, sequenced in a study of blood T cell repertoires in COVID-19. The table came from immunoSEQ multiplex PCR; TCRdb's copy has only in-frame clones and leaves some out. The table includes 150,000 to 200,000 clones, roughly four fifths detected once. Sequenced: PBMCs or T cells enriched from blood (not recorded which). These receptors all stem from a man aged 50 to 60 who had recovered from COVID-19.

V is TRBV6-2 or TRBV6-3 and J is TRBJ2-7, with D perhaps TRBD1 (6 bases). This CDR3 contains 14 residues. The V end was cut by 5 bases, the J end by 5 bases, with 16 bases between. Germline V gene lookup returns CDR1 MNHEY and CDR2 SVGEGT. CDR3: CASSPSGTSHEQYF. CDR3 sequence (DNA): TGTGCCAGCAGTCCATCCGGGACAAGCCACGAGCAGTACTTC.

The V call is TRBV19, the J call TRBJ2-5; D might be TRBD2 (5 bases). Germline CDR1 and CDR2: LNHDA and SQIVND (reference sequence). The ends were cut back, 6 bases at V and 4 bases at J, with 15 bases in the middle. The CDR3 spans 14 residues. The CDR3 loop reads CASSIPGFSETQYF. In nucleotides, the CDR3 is TGTGCCAGTAGCATCCCGGGATTTTCAGAGACCCAGTACTTC.

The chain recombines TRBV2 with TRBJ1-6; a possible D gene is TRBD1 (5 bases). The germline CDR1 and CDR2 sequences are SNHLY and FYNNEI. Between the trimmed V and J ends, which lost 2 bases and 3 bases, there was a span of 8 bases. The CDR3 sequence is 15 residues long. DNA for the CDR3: TGTGCCAGCAGTGAATCGACAGTCTATAATTCACCCCTCCACTTT. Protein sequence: CASSESTVYNSPLHF. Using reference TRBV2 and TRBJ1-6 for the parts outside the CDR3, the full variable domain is EPEVTQTPSHQVTQMGQEVILRCVPISNHLYFYWYRQILGQKVEFLVSFYNNEISEKSEIFDDQFSVERPDGSNFTLKIRSTKLEDSAMYFCASSESTVYNSPLHFGNGTRLTVT.

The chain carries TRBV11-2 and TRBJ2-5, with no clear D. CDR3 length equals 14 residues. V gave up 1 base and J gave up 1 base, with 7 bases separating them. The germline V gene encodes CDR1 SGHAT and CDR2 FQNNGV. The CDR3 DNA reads TGTGCCAGCAGCTTAGGACATATCCAAGAGACCCAGTACTTC. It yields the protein CASSLGHIQETQYF.

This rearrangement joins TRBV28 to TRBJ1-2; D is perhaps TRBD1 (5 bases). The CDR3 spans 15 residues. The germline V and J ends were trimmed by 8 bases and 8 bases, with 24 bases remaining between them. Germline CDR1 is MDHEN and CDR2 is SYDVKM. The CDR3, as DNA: TGTGCCAGCCAACCTCGGGGCAAGCCGGGGGGGGGCTACACCTTC. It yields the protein CASQPRGKPGGGYTF.

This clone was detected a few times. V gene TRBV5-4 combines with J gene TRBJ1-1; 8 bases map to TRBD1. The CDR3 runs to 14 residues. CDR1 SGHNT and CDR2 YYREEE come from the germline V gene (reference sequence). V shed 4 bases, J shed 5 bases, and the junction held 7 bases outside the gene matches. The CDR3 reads CASSPDRGGTEAFF. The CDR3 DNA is TGTGCCAGCAGCCCAGACAGGGGCGGAACTGAAGCTTTCTTT.

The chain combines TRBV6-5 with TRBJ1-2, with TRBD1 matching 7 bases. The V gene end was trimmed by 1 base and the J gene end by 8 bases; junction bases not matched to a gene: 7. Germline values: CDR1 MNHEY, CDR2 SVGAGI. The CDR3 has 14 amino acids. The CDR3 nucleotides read TGTGCCAGCAGTTACTTTACAGGGGATGGCGGCTACACCTTC. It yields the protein CASSYFTGDGGYTF.

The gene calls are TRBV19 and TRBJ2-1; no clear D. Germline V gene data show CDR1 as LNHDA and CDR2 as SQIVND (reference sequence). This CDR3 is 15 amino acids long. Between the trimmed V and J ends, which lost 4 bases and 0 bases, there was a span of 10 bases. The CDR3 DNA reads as TGTGCCAGTAGTACTCAGCCTAGCTCCTACAATGAGCAGTTCTTC. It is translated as CASSTQPSSYNEQFF.

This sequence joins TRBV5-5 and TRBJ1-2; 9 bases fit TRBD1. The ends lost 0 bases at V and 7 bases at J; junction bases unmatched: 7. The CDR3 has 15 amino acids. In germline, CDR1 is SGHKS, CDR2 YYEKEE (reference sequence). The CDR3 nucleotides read TGTGCCAGCAGCTTGGTCGAGGGACAGGGACGTGGCTACACCTTC. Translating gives CASSLVEGQGRGYTF. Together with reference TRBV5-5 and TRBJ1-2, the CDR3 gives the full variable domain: DAGVTQSPTHLIKTRGQQVTLRCSPISGHKSVSWYQQVLGQGPQFIFQYYEKEERGRGNFPDRFSARQFPNYSSELNVNALLLGDSALYLCASSLVEGQGRGYTFGSGTRLTVV.

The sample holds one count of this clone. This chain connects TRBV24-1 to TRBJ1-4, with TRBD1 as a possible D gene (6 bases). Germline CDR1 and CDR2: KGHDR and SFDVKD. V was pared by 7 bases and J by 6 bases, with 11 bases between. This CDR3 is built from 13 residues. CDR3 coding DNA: TGTGCCACCAGCGGGACATCTGATGAAAAACTGTTTTTT. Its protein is CATSGTSDEKLFF.

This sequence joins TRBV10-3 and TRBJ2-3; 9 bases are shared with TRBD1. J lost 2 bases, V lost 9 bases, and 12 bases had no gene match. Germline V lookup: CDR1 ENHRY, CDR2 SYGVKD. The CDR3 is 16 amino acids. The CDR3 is CAIGSRDRDYTDTQYF. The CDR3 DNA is TGTGCCATTGGGTCCCGGGACAGGGACTACACAGATACGCAGTATTTT.

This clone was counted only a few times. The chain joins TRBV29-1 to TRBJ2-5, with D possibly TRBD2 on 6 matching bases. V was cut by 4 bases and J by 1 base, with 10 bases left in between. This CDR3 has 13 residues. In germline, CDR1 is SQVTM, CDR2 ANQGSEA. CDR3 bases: TGCAGCGTTGTCGGGGGATTCCAAGAGACCCAGTACTTC. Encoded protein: CSVVGGFQETQYF.